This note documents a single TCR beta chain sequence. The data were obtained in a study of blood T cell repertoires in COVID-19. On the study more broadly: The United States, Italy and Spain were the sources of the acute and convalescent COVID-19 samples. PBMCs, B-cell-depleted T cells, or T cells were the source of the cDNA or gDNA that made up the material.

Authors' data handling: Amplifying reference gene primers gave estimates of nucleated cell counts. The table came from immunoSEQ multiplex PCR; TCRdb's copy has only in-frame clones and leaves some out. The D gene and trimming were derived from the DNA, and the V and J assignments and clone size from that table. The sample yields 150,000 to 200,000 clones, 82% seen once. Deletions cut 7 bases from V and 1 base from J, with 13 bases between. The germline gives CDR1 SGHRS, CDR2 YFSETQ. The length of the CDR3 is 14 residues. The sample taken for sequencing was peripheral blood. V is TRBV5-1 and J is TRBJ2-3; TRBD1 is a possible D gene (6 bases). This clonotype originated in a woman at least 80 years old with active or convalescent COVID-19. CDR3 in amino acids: CASVGGVGTDTQYF. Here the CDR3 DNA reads TGCGCCAGCGTAGGGGGAGTCGGCACAGATACGCAGTATTTT.